These 4 T cell receptor beta chains were all obtained from the same sample, sequenced in a study of blood T cell repertoires in COVID-19. The table came from immunoSEQ multiplex PCR; TCRdb's copy has only in-frame clones and leaves some out. The sample lists about 200,000 clones, around 80% seen once, with roughly 8.7% in the top ten. The specimen sequenced was peripheral blood. Source of these receptors: a man in his forties or fifties with active or convalescent COVID-19.

The chain is built from TRBV3-1 (or the pseudogene TRBV3-2) and TRBJ2-7; TRBD1 agrees at 7 bases. Germline V lookup: CDR1 LGHDT, CDR2 YNNKEL (reference sequence). Trimming removed 7 bases from V and 2 bases from J; junction bases left unmatched: 8. The CDR3 runs 14 residues. This CDR3 is CASTRGQATYEQYF. The CDR3 nucleotides read TGTGCCAGCACAAGAGGACAGGCAACCTACGAGCAGTACTTC.

This clone was picked up one time. The chain is built from TRBV19 and TRBJ1-5, with TRBD1 as a possible D gene (6 bases). The CDR3 is made up of 15 amino acids. V was pared by 3 bases and J by 7 bases, with 16 bases between. Germline loops: CDR1 LNHDA, CDR2 SQIVND (reference sequence). The CDR3 here is CASSIPDRLRQPQHF. The CDR3 nucleotides are TGTGCCAGTAGTATCCCTGACAGGTTAAGGCAGCCCCAGCATTTT.

The J gene is TRBJ2-3, the V gene TRBV9; D is unresolved. Germline assignment: CDR1 SGDLS and CDR2 YYNGEE. The CDR3 length is 14 residues. V was shortened by 6 bases and J by 0 bases, with 11 bases between the two germline ends. The CDR3 is CASTKRPSTDTQYF. CDR3 in DNA: TGTGCCAGCACTAAGCGACCTAGCACAGATACGCAGTATTTT.

This clone is medium-sized (0.01 to 0.1%). The CDR3 DNA is TGTGCCAGCAGTTTGAGCGCGGGAGGTCCTGAGCAGTTCTTC. Translating it yields CASSLSAGGPEQFF. The chain is built from TRBV27 and TRBJ2-1, with 8 bases matching TRBD2. Trimming removed 3 bases from V and 9 bases from J; junction bases left unmatched: 7. The CDR3 is 14 residues long. The germline V gene has CDR1 MNHEY and CDR2 SMNVEV (reference sequence).